These 17 T cell receptor beta chains were sequenced from one sample in a study of T-cell reconstitution after alpha-beta-depleted transplantation in children. During its preparation, the TCRbeta library received unique molecular identifiers. TCRdb analysed the PCR reads with MiXCR anew, one entry per CDR3 protein. Of approximately 430,000 distinct CDR3 sequences listed, under 20% are singletons. The sequences come from PBMCs, mostly from graft donor cells, collected 360 days after TCRalphabeta/CD19-depleted stem cell transplant. Every receptor here comes from a boy in the first two years of life who had a stem cell transplant for Wiskott-Aldrich syndrome, so the T cells may come from the graft donor.

The CDR3 is CAWSRWGERADTQYF. For the CDR3, the DNA is TGTGCCTGGAGTCGGTGGGGGGAGCGAGCAGATACGCAGTATTTT. The chain joins TRBV30 to TRBJ2-3; D might be TRBD2 (6 bases). CDR3 length: 15 amino acids. V gave up 2 bases and J gave up 4 bases, with 16 bases separating them. The germline CDR1 and CDR2 sequences are GTSNPN and SVGIG (reference sequence). Full variable domain (rest looked up from reference TRBV30 and TRBJ2-3): SQTIHQWPATLVQPVGSPLSLECTVEGTSNPNLYWYRQAAGRGLQLLFYSVGIGQISSEVPQNLSASRPQDRQFILSSKKLLLSDSGFYLCAWSRWGERADTQYFGPGTRLTVL.

A few counts support this clonotype. The chain has TRBV7-2 and TRBJ2-4; D gene uncertain. CDR1 is SGHTA and CDR2 is FQGNSA in the germline V gene. V was clipped by 1 base and J by 0 bases, with 10 bases between them. This CDR3 is 16 amino acids long. CDR3 residues: CASSLGRLLAKNIQYF. The CDR3 DNA sequence: TGTGCCAGCAGCTTAGGGCGGCTCCTAGCCAAAAACATTCAGTACTTC.

In its sample, this clonotype was seen a few times. The J gene is TRBJ2-7, the V gene TRBV6-6, with D possibly matching TRBD2 (5 bases). This CDR3 is 12 amino acids long. Trimming pared 6 bases from V and 7 bases from J, leaving 13 bases between. Germline V gene sequence: CDR1 MNHNY, CDR2 SVGAGI (reference sequence). This CDR3 is CASSKLGEEQYF. In DNA, the CDR3 is TGTGCCAGCAGCAAACTCGGGGAGGAGCAGTACTTC.

About this clonotype itself: The germline gene is not matched at one end of the junction; a read error may be the cause. The rearrangement uses TRBV15 and TRBJ2-7, with TRBD2 identical over 11 bases. In germline, CDR1 is LNHNV, CDR2 YYDKDF (reference sequence). This CDR3 spans 13 amino acids. CDR3 region: CATSREKTSGRFF. CDR3 coding DNA: TGTGCCACCAGCAGAGAAAAAACTAGCGGGAGATTCTTC.

This clonotype has a handful of counts. CDR3 DNA: TGTGCCAGCAGTTACTCGATCCTACGGGCCTACAATGAGCAGTTCTTC. This codes for CASSYSILRAYNEQFF. The genes are TRBV6-2 or TRBV6-3 and TRBJ2-1; no firm D call. V lost 0 bases to trimming and J lost 2 bases, with 11 bases between them. The CDR3 covers 16 residues. Germline CDR1 is MNHEY and CDR2 is SVGEGT.

The CDR3 sequence: CASSLGAGPPPYEQYF. In nucleotides, the CDR3 is TGTGCCAGCAGCTTAGGGGCGGGCCCCCCCCCCTACGAGCAGTACTTC. V gene TRBV7-9 combines with J gene TRBJ2-7; TRBD2 might be the D (5 bases). Germline lookup yields CDR1 SEHNR and CDR2 FQNEAQ (reference sequence). Trimming stripped 1 base from V and 2 bases from J, with 15 bases between. The CDR3 spans 16 residues.

V is TRBV18 and J is TRBJ2-7, with D possibly TRBD2 on 6 matching bases. Per germline, CDR1 KGHSH and CDR2 LQKENI. The CDR3 contains 15 residues. The V and J ends lost 4 bases and 3 bases respectively, with 16 bases between them. This CDR3 reads CASSRYRDSFYEQYF. The CDR3, as DNA: TGTGCCAGCTCACGATACCGGGACTCCTTCTACGAGCAGTACTTC.

V is TRBV10-1 and J is TRBJ2-5; weak D call: TRBD2 (6 bases). The CDR3 sequence is 15 residues long. V lost 2 bases, J lost 5 bases, and 15 bases lay in between. CDR1 and CDR2 from the germline V gene are WNHNN and SYGVQD (reference sequence). CDR3 in DNA: TGCGCCAGCAGTGAGCACGTCGGAGGGCAGGAGACCCAGTACTTC. Encoded protein: CASSEHVGGQETQYF.

The chain combines TRBV5-5 with TRBJ2-5; D not resolved. The CDR3 length is 14 residues. The germline V and J ends were trimmed by 4 bases and 2 bases, with 12 bases remaining between them. From germline, CDR1 is SGHKS and CDR2 YYEKEE (reference sequence). CDR3 DNA sequence: TGTGCCAGCAGCCCGGTGGCACAGCAAGAGACCCAGTACTTC. It codes for CASSPVAQQETQYF.

The chain links TRBV10-1 to TRBJ2-5; 14 bases match TRBD2. The junction had 6 bases not matched to a gene; V was cut back by 0 bases and J by 6 bases. CDR1 and CDR2 (germline): WNHNN, SYGVQD (reference sequence). The CDR3 has 17 residues. In DNA form, the CDR3 reads TGCGCCAGCAGTGAGTCCGGGACTAGCGGGGGCATTAAGACCCAGTACTTC. This gives the protein CASSESGTSGGIKTQYF.

The J gene is TRBJ2-7, the V gene TRBV6-1; TRBD2 matches at 11 bases. The CDR3 spans 15 residues. The germline V gene encodes CDR1 MNHNS and CDR2 SASEGT. Germline trimming cut 6 bases from V and 7 bases from J; bases unmatched to any gene: 11. The CDR3 DNA reads as TGTGCCAGCAGCCAACTAGCGGGAGTTCGAAAAGAGCAGTACTTC. This encodes CASSQLAGVRKEQYF.

This clonotype came up many times. The chain recombines TRBV29-1 with TRBJ2-5; D might be TRBD2 (6 bases). CDR1 is SQVTM, CDR2 ANQGSEA, per germline. The CDR3 covers 11 residues. Deletions cut 6 bases from V and 2 bases from J, with 7 bases between. In DNA, the CDR3 is TGCAGCGTGGGGGGACAAGAGACCCAGTACTTC. This gives the protein CSVGGQETQYF.

The chain links TRBV10-3 to TRBJ2-7, with D perhaps TRBD1 (5 bases). The CDR3 consists of 15 residues. Germline V gene sequence: CDR1 ENHRY, CDR2 SYGVKD. V lost 4 bases and J lost 0, with 13 bases in between. CDR3 in DNA: TGTGCCATCAGTGCCCTCTTCAGGGACTCCTACGAGCAGTACTTC. As protein: CAISALFRDSYEQYF.

The gene calls are TRBV6-2 or TRBV6-3 and TRBJ2-1, with 8 bases fitting TRBD1. CDR1 is MNHEY and CDR2 is SVGEGT in the germline V gene. J lost 0 bases, V lost 0 bases, and 16 bases had no gene match. This CDR3 is 21 amino acids long. The CDR3 DNA sequence: TGTGCCAGCAGTTACTCGAAACCCCCACTACAGGGGGTGAGCTCCTACAATGAGCAGTTCTTC. Protein product: CASSYSKPPLQGVSSYNEQFF.

This clonotype has at least ten counts. The gene calls are TRBV27 and TRBJ1-5; D might be TRBD1 (6 bases). Germline CDR1 MNHEY, CDR2 SMNVEV (reference sequence). V dropped 1 base and J dropped 0 bases, with 13 bases sitting between them. This CDR3 region has 17 residues. The CDR3 loop reads CASSLYSQGLSNQPQHF. The CDR3 DNA sequence: TGTGCCAGCAGTTTATATTCCCAGGGGCTTAGCAATCAGCCCCAGCATTTT.

The chain uses TRBV19 and TRBJ2-6; 8 nucleotides line up with TRBD2. With 10 bases clipped from V and 1 base from J, the junction kept 9 bases outside the gene matches. This CDR3 is 16 amino acids long. Germline V gene data show CDR1 as LNHDA and CDR2 as SQIVND (reference sequence). The CDR3 DNA is TGTGCCACGGCGGGGGGTCGGATTTCTGGGGCCAACGTCCTGACTTTC. Protein: CATAGGRISGANVLTF.

This clonotype has more than one count but fewer than ten. The J gene is TRBJ2-7, the V gene TRBV2, with TRBD1 matching over 9 bases. Germline assignment: CDR1 SNHLY and CDR2 FYNNEI. The CDR3 sequence is 14 residues long. Unmatched junction bases numbered 8, after V lost 8 bases and J lost 3 bases. Here the CDR3 reads CASLRDRAGYEQYF. In DNA form, the CDR3 reads TGTGCCAGCCTCCGGGACAGGGCTGGCTACGAGCAGTACTTC.